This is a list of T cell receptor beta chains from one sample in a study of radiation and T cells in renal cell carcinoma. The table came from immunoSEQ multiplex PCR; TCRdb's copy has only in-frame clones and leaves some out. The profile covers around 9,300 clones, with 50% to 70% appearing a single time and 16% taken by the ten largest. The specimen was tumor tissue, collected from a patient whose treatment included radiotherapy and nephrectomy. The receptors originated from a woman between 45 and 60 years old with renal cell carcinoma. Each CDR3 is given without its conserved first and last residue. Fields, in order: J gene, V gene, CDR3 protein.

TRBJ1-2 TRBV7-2 ASSAERVGYT
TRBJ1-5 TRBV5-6 ASSLTTMWPQH
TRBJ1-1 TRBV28 ASRNFGVPEAF
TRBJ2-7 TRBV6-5 ASSYVAGAYEQY
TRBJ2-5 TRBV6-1 ASSVGAGSQETQY
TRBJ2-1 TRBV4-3 ASSQELARGFDEQF
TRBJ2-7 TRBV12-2 ASRNPGRGLY
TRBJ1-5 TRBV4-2 ASSQDPTGTGGYLQPQH
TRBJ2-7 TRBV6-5 ASSSGQGNEQY
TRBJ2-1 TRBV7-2 ASSFVSSGGASAQF
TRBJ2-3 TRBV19 ATGRTSTDTQY
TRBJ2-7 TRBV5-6 ASSLFSEQY
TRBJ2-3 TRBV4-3 ASSQIGRGLTDTQY
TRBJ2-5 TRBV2 ASKSKGLGTQY
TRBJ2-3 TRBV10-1 ASSGVTGATDTQY